This T cell receptor (beta chain) was identified during a study of blood T cell repertoires in COVID-19. Background on the study: Samples of COVID-19 (acute and convalescent) were obtained from the United States, Italy and Spain. PBMCs, B-cell-depleted T cells, or T cells were the source of the cDNA or gDNA that made up the material.

As processed by the authors: Nucleated cell number was recorded as an estimate derived from reference gene primer amplification. This table comes from immunoSEQ multiplex PCR, and its TCRdb copy is limited to in-frame clones, with some not included. V and J calls and clone size follow that table, whereas D and trimming were derived from the DNA. The sample holds about 82,000 clones, roughly 79% seen once. This CDR3 has 15 amino acids. V trimming: 1 base; J trimming: 3 bases; junction bases outside the gene matches: 2. CDR1 and CDR2 (germline): SGHVS, FQNEAQ. The chain is built from TRBV7-8 and TRBJ1-5, with 8 nucleotides matching TRBD1. The sequenced material came from peripheral blood. This TCR derives from a man older than 75 with acute or convalescent COVID-19. The CDR3 region is CASSLGDRHNQPQHF. The CDR3 DNA reads TGTGCCAGCAGCTTAGGGGACAGGCACAATCAGCCCCAGCATTTT.